This T cell receptor beta chain was observed in a study of Graves' ophthalmopathy and Graves' hyperthyroidism. Study summary: Before any treatment, peripheral blood was taken at the initial diagnosis.

V lost 0 bases and J 13 bases, leaving 18 bases between the germline ends. The germline gives CDR1 DFQATT, CDR2 SNEGSKA (reference sequence). This CDR3 has 13 amino acids. Amplification of the TCR beta CDR3 regions used RNA transcripts (as template). The first round was an RT-PCR with HTBI primers, and the second round was a multiplex PCR. TCRdb redid the calling of the multiplex PCR reads with MiXCR, one entry per CDR3 protein. This sample has hundreds of thousands of distinct CDR3 sequences, with roughly 40% found just once. Sequencing was carried out using peripheral blood. The source of this sequence is an adult man with Graves' ophthalmopathy. The chain has TRBV20-1 and TRBJ1-1, with D possibly being TRBD1 (5 bases). The DNA for the CDR3 is TGCAGTGCTAGAGATAAGGACGGGAGCAGGGTTTTCTTT. Its protein is CSARDKDGSRVFF.